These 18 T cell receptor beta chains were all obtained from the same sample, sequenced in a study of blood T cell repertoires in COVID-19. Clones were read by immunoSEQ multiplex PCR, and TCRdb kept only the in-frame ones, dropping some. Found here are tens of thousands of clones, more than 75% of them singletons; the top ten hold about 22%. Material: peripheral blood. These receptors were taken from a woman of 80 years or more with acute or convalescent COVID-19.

CDR3 nucleotides: TGTGCCAGCAAGGGACAGCGGGGCACAGATACGCAGTATTTT. Protein: CASKGQRGTDTQYF. V gene TRBV27 combines with J gene TRBJ2-3; TRBD1 is a possible D gene (7 bases). V was clipped by 7 bases and J by 1 base, with 12 bases between them. The CDR3 consists of 14 residues. Germline V gene lookup returns CDR1 MNHEY and CDR2 SMNVEV (reference sequence).

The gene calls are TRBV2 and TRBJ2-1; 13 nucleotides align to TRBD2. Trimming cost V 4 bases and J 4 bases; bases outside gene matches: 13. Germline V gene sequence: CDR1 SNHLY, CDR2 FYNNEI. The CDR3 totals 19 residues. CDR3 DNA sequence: TGTGCCAGCAGTGGTCCGGGACTAGCGGGAAAAGGTGTATACAATGAGCAGTTCTTC. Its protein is CASSGPGLAGKGVYNEQFF.

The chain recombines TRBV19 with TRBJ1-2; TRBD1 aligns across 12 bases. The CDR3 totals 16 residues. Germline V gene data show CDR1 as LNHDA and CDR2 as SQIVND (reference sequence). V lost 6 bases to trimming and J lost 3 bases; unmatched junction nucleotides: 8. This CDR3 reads CASRSTGTGGYYGYTF. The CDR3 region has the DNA TGTGCCAGTAGATCGACCGGGACAGGGGGCTACTATGGCTACACCTTC.

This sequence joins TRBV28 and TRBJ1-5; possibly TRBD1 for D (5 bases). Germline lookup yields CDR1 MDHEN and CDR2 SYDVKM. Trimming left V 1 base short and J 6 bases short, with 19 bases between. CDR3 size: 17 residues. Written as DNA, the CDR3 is TGTGCCAGCAGTTTATCCGGCGGGGGGGGACTGGGTCAGCCCCAGCATTTT. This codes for CASSLSGGGGLGQPQHF.

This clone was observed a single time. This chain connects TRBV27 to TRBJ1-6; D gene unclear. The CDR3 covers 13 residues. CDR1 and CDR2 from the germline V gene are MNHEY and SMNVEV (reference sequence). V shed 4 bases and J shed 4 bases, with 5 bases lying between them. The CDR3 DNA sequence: TGTGCCAGCAGTTATAGATATAATTCACCCCTCCACTTT. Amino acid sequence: CASSYRYNSPLHF.

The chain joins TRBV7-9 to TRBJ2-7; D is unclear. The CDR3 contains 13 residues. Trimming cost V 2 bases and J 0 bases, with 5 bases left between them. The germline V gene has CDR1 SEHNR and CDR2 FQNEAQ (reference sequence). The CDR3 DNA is TGTGCCAGCAGCTTAACACCCTCCTACGAGCAGTACTTC. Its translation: CASSLTPSYEQYF.

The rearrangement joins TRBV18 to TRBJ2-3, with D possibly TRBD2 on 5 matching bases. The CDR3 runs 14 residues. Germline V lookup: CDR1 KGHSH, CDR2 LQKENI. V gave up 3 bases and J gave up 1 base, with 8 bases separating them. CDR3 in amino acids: CASSPLRGTDTQYF. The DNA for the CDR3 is TGTGCCAGCTCACCCTTGAGGGGCACAGATACGCAGTATTTT.

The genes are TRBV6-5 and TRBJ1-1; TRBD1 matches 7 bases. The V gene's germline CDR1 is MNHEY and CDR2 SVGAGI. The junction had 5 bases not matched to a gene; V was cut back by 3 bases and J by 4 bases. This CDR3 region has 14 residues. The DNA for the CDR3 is TGTGCCAGCAGTTATAACGACAGGGCCACTGAAGCTTTCTTT. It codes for CASSYNDRATEAFF.

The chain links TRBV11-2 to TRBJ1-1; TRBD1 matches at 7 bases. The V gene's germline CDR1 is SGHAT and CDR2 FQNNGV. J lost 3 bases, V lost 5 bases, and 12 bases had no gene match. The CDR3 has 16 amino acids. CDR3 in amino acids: CASSDLMGQTDTEAFF. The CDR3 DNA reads TGTGCCAGCAGCGACCTTATGGGACAGACAGACACTGAAGCTTTCTTT.

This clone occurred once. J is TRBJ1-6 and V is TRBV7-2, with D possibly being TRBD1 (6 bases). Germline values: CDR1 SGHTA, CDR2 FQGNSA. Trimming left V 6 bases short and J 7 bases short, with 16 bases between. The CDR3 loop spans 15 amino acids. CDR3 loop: CASRREQGGNSPLHF. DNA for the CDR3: TGTGCCAGCAGGCGGGAACAGGGAGGGAATTCACCCCTCCACTTT. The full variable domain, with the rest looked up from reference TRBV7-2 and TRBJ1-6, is GAGVSQSPSNKVTEKGKDVELRCDPISGHTALYWYRQSLGQGLEFLIYFQGNSAPDKSGLPSDRFSAERTGGSVSTLTIQRTQQEDSAVYLCASRREQGGNSPLHFGNGTRLTVT.

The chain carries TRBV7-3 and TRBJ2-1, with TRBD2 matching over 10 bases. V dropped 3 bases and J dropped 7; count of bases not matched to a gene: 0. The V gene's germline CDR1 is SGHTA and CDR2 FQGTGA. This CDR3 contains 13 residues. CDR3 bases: TGTGCCAGCAGCTTGGGACTAGCGAATGAGCAGTTCTTC. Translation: CASSLGLANEQFF. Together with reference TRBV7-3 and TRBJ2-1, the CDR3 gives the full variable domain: GAGVSQTPSNKVTEKGKYVELRCDPISGHTALYWYRQSLGQGPEFLIYFQGTGAADDSGLPNDRFFAVRPEGSVSTLKIQRTERGDSAVYLCASSLGLANEQFFGPGTRLTVL.

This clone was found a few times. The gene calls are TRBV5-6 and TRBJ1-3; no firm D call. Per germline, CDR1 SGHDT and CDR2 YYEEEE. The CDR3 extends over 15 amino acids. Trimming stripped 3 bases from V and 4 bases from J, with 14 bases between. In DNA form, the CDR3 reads TGTGCCAGCAGCTCAGCAGGTTTTTCGGGAAACACCATATATTTT. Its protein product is CASSSAGFSGNTIYF.

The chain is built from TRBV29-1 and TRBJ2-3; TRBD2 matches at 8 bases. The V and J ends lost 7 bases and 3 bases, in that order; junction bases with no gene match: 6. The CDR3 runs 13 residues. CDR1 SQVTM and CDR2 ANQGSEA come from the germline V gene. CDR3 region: CSAAGGRTDTQYF. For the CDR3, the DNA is TGCAGCGCTGCGGGGGGCAGGACAGATACGCAGTATTTT.

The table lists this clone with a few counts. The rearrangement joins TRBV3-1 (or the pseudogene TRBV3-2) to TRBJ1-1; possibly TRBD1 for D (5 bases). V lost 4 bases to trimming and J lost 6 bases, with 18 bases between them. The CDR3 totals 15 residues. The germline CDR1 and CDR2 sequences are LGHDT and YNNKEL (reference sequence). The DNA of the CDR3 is TGTGCCAGCAGCCCGCGGGGGGTAGGGGCCCCTGAAGCTTTCTTT. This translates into CASSPRGVGAPEAFF.

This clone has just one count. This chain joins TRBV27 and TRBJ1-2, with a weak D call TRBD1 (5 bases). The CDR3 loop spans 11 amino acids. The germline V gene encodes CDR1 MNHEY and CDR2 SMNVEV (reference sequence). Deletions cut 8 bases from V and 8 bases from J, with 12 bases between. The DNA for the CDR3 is TGTGCCAGCGGGGGGGTGGGCGGCTACACCTTC. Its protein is CASGGVGGYTF.

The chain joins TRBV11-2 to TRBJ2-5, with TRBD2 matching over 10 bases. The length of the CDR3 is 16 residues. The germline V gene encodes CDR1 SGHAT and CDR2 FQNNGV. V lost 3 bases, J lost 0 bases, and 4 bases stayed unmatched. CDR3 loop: CASSFTSGTYQETQYF. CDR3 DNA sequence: TGTGCCAGCAGCTTCACTAGCGGGACGTACCAAGAGACCCAGTACTTC.

Here the CDR3 DNA reads TGTGCCAGCTCATACAGGGCTACTAATGAAAAACTGTTTTTT. It yields the protein CASSYRATNEKLFF. The J gene is TRBJ1-4, the V gene TRBV18; D possibly corresponds to TRBD1 (6 bases). V lost 5 bases and J 2 bases, leaving 9 bases between the germline ends. This CDR3 region has 14 residues. CDR1 and CDR2 (germline): KGHSH, LQKENI.

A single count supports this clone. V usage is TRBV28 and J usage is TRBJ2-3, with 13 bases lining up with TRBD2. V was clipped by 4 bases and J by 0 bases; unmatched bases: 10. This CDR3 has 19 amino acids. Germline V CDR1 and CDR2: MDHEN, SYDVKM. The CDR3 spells CASSSKFTSGGGSTDTQYF. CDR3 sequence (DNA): TGTGCCAGCAGTTCCAAATTCACTAGCGGGGGGGGGAGCACAGATACGCAGTATTTT.